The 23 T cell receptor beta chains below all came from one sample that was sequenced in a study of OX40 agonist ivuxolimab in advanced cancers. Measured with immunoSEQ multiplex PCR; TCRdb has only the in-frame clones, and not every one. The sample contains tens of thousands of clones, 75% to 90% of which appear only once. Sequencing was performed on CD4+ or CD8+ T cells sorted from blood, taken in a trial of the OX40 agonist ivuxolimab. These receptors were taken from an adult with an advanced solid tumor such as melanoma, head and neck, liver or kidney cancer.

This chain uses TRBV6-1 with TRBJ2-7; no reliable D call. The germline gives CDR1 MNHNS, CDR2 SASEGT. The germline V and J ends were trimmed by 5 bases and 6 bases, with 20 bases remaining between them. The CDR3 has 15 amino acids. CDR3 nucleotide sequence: TGTGCCAGCAGTCCAAGGGTAGGGCTATCTGGCGAGCAGTACTTC. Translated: CASSPRVGLSGEQYF.

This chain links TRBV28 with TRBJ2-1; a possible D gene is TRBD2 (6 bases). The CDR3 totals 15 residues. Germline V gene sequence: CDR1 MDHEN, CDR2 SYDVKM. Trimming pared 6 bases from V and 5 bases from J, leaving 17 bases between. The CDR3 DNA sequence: TGTGCCAGCAGCCCTCCGGGACTTACTAACAATGAGCAGTTCTTC. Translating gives CASSPPGLTNNEQFF. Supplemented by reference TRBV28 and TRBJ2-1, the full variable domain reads DVKVTQSSRYLVKRTGEKVFLECVQDMDHENMFWYRQDPGLGLRLIYFSYDVKMKEKGDIPEGYSVSREKKERFSLILESASTNQTSMYLCASSPPGLTNNEQFFGPGTRLTVL.

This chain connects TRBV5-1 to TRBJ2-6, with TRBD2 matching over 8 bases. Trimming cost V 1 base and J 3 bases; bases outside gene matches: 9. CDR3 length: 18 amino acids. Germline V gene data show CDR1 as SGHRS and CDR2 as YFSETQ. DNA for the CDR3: TGCGCCAGCAGCTTGTCGGGCGGGGGGCAAATTGGGGCCAACGTCCTGACTTTC. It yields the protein CASSLSGGGQIGANVLTF.

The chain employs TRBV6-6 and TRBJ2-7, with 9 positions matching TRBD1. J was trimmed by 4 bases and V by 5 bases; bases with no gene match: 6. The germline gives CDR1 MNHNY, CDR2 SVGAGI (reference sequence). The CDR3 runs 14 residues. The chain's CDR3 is CASSHRDREYEQYF. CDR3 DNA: TGTGCCAGCAGTCACCGGGACAGGGAATACGAGCAGTACTTC.

The CDR3, as DNA: TGTGCCAGCAGCCCCACCAACCGGGGGGCTAGGAACACCGGGGAGCTGTTTTTT. Its translation: CASSPTNRGARNTGELFF. The rearrangement links TRBV7-3 to TRBJ2-2, with a weak D call TRBD2 (7 bases). CDR1 is SGHTA, CDR2 FQGTGA, per germline. The CDR3 sequence is 18 residues long. The germline V and J ends were trimmed by 5 bases and 1 base, with 20 bases remaining between them.

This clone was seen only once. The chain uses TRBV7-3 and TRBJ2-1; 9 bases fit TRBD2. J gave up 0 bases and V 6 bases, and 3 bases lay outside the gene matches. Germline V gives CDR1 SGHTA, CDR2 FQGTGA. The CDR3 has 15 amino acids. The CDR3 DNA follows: TGTGCCAGCAGTCTAGCGGGAAGCTCCTACAATGAGCAGTTCTTC. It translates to CASSLAGSSYNEQFF.

In DNA form, the CDR3 reads TGTGCCAGCAGTCCGGCAGGAGAAAGGCAGACCCAGTACTTC. Amino acids: CASSPAGERQTQYF. The V and J genes are TRBV27 and TRBJ2-5, with D hard to call. This CDR3 has 14 amino acids. Trimming removed 5 bases from V and 6 bases from J, with 16 bases in between. Per the germline V gene, CDR1 is MNHEY and CDR2 is SMNVEV (reference sequence).

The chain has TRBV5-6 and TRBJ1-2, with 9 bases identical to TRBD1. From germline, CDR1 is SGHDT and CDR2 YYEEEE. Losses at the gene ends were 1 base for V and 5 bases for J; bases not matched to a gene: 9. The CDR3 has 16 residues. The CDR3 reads CASSLRGSGQGYGYTF. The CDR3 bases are TGTGCCAGCAGCTTGCGGGGATCGGGACAGGGTTATGGCTACACCTTC.

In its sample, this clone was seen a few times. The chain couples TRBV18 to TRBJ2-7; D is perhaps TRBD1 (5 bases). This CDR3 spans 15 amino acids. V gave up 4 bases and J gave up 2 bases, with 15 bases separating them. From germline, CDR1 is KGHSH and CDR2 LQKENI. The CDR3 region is CASSHSADSAYEQYF. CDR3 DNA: TGTGCCAGCTCACACTCGGCTGACAGTGCCTACGAGCAGTACTTC.

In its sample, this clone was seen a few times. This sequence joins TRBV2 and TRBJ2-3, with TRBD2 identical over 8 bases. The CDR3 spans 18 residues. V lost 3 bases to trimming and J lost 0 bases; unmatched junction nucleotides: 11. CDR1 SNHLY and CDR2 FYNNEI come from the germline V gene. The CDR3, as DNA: TGTGCCAGCAGTGATAAGACTAGCGCCAGAGCTAGCACAGATACGCAGTATTTT. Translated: CASSDKTSARASTDTQYF.

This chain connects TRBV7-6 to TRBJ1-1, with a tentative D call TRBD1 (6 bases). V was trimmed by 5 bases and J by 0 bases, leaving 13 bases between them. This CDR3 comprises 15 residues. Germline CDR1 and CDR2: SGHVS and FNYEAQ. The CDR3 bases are TGTGCCAGCAGCCCAAACGGACAGCTGAACACTGAAGCTTTCTTT. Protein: CASSPNGQLNTEAFF.

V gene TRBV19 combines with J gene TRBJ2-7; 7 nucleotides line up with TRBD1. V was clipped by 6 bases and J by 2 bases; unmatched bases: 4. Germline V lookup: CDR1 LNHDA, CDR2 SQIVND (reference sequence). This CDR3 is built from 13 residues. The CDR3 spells CASRHTGAYEQYF. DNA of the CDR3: TGTGCCAGTAGACACACAGGGGCCTACGAGCAGTACTTC. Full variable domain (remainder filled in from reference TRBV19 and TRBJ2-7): DGGITQSPKYLFRKEGQNVTLSCEQNLNHDAMYWYRQDPGQGLRLIYYSQIVNDFQKGDIAEGYSVSREKKESFPLTVTSAQKNPTAFYLCASRHTGAYEQYFGPGTRLTVT.

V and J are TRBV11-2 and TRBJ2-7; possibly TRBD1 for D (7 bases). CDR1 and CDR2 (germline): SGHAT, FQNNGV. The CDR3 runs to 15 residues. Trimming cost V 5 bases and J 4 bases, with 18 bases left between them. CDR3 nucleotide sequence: TGTGCCAGCAGCCCCCAGGGGGGAGCCAATTACGAGCAGTACTTC. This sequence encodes CASSPQGGANYEQYF.

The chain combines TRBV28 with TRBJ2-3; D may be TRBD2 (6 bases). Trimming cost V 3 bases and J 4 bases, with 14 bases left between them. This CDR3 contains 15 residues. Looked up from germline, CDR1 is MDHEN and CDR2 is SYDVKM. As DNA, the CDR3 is TGTGCCAGCAGTTTCTGGGTCGGGAGTGCAGATACGCAGTATTTT. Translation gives CASSFWVGSADTQYF.

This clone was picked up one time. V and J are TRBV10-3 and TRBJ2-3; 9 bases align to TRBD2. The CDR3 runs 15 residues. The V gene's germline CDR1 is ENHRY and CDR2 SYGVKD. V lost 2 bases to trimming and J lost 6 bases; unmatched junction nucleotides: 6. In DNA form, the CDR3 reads TGTGCCATCAGTGAGGGGGGACTAGCAGCGGATACGCAGTATTTT. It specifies CAISEGGLAADTQYF.

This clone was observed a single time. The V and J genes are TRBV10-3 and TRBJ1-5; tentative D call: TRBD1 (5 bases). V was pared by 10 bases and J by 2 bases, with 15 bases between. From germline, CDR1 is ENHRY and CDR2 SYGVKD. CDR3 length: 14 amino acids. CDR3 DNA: TGTGCCACGGGGGAGGCAGGCCGCAATCAGCCCCAGCATTTT. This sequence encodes CATGEAGRNQPQHF.

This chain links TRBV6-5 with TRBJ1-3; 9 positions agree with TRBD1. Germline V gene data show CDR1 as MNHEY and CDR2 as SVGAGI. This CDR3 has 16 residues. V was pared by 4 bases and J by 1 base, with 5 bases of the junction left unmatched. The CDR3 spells CASSSGQGISGNTIYF. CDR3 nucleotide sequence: TGTGCCAGCAGTTCCGGACAGGGGATTTCTGGAAACACCATATATTTT.

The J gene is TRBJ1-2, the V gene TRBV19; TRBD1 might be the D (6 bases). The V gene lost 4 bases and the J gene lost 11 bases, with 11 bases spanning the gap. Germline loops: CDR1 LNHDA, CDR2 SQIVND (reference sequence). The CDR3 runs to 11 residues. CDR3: CASSTRQAYTF. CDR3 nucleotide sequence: TGTGCCAGTAGTACCAGACAGGCATACACCTTC.

DNA of the CDR3: TGTGCCAGCAGTTTAAGGCAGGTGGCAGGGTCCTATAATTCACCCCTCCACTTT. Translation: CASSLRQVAGSYNSPLHF. The chain links TRBV27 to TRBJ1-6; D possibly corresponds to TRBD1 (5 bases). Deletions cut 2 bases from V and 1 base from J, with 15 bases between. There are 18 residues in the CDR3. Germline V gene data show CDR1 as MNHEY and CDR2 as SMNVEV (reference sequence).

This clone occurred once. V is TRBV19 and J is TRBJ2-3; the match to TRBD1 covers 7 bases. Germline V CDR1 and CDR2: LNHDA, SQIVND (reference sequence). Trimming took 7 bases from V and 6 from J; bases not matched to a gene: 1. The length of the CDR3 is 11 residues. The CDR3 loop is CASKQGDTQYF. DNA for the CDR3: TGTGCCAGTAAACAGGGGGATACGCAGTATTTT.

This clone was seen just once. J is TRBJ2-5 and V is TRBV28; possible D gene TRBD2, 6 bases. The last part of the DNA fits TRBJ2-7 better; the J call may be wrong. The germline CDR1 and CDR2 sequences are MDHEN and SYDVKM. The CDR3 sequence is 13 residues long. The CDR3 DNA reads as TGTGCCAGCAGATCCGGGGGTCTATACGAGCAGTACTTC. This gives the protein CASRSGGLYEQYF.

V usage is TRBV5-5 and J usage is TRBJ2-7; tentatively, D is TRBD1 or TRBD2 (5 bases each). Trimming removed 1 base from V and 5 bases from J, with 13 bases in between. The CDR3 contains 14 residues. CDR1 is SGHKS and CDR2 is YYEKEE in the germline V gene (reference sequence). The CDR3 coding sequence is TGTGCCAGCAGCTTGTCAGGCAGGGACCACGAGCAGTACTTC. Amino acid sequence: CASSLSGRDHEQYF.

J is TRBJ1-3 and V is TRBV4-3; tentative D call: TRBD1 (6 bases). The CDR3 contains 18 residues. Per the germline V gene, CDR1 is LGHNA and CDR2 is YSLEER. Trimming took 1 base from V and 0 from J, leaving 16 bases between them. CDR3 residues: CASSQGGMGQTSGNTIYF. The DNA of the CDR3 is TGCGCCAGCAGCCAAGGAGGAATGGGACAAACCTCTGGAAACACCATATATTTT.